This TCR beta chain came from a study of shared clonotypes between healthy human individuals. Terminally differentiated effector memory CD45RA+ cells were left out of the naive CD8 fraction, which was CD45RO-negative and positively selected for CCR7. Clones were read by immunoSEQ multiplex PCR, and TCRdb kept only the in-frame ones, dropping some. The table includes about 680,000 clones, just over 90% detected once. V was trimmed by 3 bases and J by 5 bases, leaving 13 bases between them. Germline V CDR1 and CDR2: MGHDK, SYGVNS. The CDR3 runs 15 residues. The sequenced material came from naive CD8+ T cells sorted from blood. The chain is built from TRBV25-1 and TRBJ1-4; the D gene is possibly TRBD1 (6 bases). The clonotype was recovered from a young man in good health. The CDR3 is CASSDPRTANEKLFF. DNA of the CDR3: TGTGCCAGCAGTGACCCCCGGACAGCAAATGAAAAACTGTTTTTT.